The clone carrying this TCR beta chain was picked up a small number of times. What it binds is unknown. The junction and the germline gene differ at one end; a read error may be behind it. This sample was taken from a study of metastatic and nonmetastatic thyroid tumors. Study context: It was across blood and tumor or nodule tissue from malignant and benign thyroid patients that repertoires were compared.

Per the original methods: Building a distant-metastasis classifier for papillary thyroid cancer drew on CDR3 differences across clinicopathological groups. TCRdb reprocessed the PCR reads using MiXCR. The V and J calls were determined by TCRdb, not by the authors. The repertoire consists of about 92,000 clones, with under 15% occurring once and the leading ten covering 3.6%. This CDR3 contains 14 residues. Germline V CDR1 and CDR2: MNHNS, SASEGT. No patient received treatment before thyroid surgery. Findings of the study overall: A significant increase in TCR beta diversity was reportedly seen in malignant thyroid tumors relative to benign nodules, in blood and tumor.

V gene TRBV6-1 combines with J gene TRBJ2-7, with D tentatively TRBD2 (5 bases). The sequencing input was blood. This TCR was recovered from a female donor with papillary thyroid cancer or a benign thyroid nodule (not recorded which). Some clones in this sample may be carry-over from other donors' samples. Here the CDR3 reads CASSEVGRSFEQYF. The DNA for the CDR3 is TGTGCCAGCAGTGAAGTTGGGAGATCCTTCGAGCAGTACTTC.